This TCR beta chain was recorded in a study of blood T cells in healthy people across ages. Per individual sample, total RNA of at least 5.5 micrograms was extracted. Combining a sample-barcoded 5' primer with a J-beta primer mix, a second PCR ran for about 7 to 11 cycles. TCRdb recomputed calls from the 5' RACE reads with MiXCR, one row per CDR3 protein. The sample has 580,000 or so distinct CDR3 sequences, around 48% seen once. This CDR3 comprises 16 residues. Germline V lookup: CDR1 SGHTA, CDR2 FQGNSA. The V gene end was trimmed by 4 bases and the J gene end by 8 bases; junction bases not matched to a gene: 11.

The sample consisted of blood. This clonotype originated in a man older than 75 in good health. The J gene is TRBJ2-1, the V gene TRBV7-2; TRBD2 agrees at 10 bases. The CDR3 spells CASSSKSGGARHEQFF. The DNA of the CDR3 is TGTGCCAGCAGCTCCAAGAGCGGGGGGGCACGGCATGAGCAGTTCTTC. Complete variable domain (other parts from reference TRBV7-2 and TRBJ2-1): GAGVSQSPSNKVTEKGKDVELRCDPISGHTALYWYRQSLGQGLEFLIYFQGNSAPDKSGLPSDRFSAERTGGSVSTLTIQRTQQEDSAVYLCASSSKSGGARHEQFFGPGTRLTVL.